This TCR beta chain is from a study of blood T cell repertoires in COVID-19. Study summary: Spain, Italy and the United States supplied samples that represented acute and convalescent COVID-19. In each case, the material was cDNA or gDNA derived from T cells, B-cell-depleted T cells, or PBMCs.

This clone turned up a few times. The authors' processing: Amplifying reference gene primers gave estimates of nucleated cell counts. TCRdb's copy holds only in-frame clones and misses some; the assay was immunoSEQ multiplex PCR. D and trimming were read from the DNA, whereas the V and J calls and clone size are those reported in that table. The data hold approximately 210,000 clones, with just under 85% observed a single time. This CDR3 contains 16 residues. Germline values: CDR1 MNHEY, CDR2 SMNVEV (reference sequence). Trimming took off 2 bases at V and 4 bases at J, with 12 bases between the two ends.

The source is a woman aged 45-65 years with active or convalescent COVID-19. The sample taken for sequencing was peripheral blood. The chain uses TRBV27 and TRBJ1-6, with D unresolved. CDR3 protein: CASSLQRSTYNSPLHF. The CDR3 coding sequence is TGTGCCAGCAGTTTACAAAGGAGTACTTATAATTCACCCCTCCACTTT.